This TCR beta chain was identified during a study of blood T cell repertoires in COVID-19. Germline V lookup: CDR1 KGHDR, CDR2 SFDVKD. The CDR3 covers 15 residues. J lost 4 bases, V lost 9 bases, and 11 bases had no gene match. The method was immunoSEQ multiplex PCR; TCRdb's version includes in-frame clones alone and lacks a portion of them. Here the sample spans around 84,000 clones, around 84% being singletons. What was sequenced was peripheral blood. The TCR originated in a man aged 80 or over with active or convalescent COVID-19. The chain combines TRBV24-1 with TRBJ2-1, with 7 bases aligning to TRBD1. This CDR3 is CATSQGIASYNEQFF. The CDR3 nucleotides read TGTGCCACCTCACAGGGGATTGCTAGTTACAATGAGCAGTTCTTC.